Below are 2 T cell receptor beta chains sequenced from a single sample in a study of T cells in Graves' hyperthyroidism and ophthalmopathy (dated by TCRdb to between 2019 and 2020). Library preparation was by multiplex PCR. The sequencing machine was an Illumina HiSeq 2000. The TCR beta CDR3 regions were amplified from RNA transcripts. The TCR CDR3 was subjected to a first round of RT-PCR using the HTBI primer set and the Qiagen OneStep RT-PCR kit. In TCRdb, the public reads were trimmed at Q25 with fastp and aligned with MiXCR, with productive beta chains retained. Each record represents a unique CDR3 protein, reported with the most common genes and DNA among its rows. This sample holds under 450,000 distinct CDR3 sequences; about 17% were observed only once. Jointly, the top ten make up roughly 35% of the sample. The sample consisted of blood. These receptors all come from a woman in her 30s with Graves' hyperthyroidism that later progressed to Graves' ophthalmopathy.

This clonotype was observed at least ten times. The V call is TRBV12-5, the J call TRBJ2-7; D possibly corresponds to TRBD1 (6 bases). V dropped 0 bases and J dropped 3 bases, with 18 bases sitting between them. This CDR3 has 17 amino acids. Germline V gene data show CDR1 as LGHNT and CDR2 as FRNRAP. CDR3 sequence: CASGLVVTGQTFYEQYF. The DNA of the CDR3 is TGTGCTAGTGGTTTGGTAGTCACAGGACAGACTTTCTACGAGCAGTACTTC.

The sample holds many counts of this clonotype. V and J are TRBV6-2 or TRBV6-3 and TRBJ2-3, with D uncertain. Trimming cost V 7 bases and J 4 bases, with 12 bases left between them. Per germline, CDR1 MNHEY and CDR2 SVGEGT. The CDR3 spans 13 residues. The CDR3 DNA sequence: TGTGCCAGCACTCCCCAGCGAGCAGATACGCAGTATTTT. Its translation: CASTPQRADTQYF.